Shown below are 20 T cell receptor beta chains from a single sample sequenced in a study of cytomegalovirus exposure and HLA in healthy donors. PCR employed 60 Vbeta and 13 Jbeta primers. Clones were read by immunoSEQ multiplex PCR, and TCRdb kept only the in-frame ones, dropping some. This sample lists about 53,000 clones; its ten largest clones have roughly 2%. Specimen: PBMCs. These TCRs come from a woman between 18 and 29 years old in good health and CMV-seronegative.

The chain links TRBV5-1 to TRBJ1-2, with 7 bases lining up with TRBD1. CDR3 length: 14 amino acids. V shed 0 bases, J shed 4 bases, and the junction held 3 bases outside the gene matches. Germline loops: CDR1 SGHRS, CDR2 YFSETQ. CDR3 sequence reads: CASSLGQGAYGYTF. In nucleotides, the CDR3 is TGCGCCAGCAGCTTGGGACAGGGAGCCTATGGCTACACCTTC. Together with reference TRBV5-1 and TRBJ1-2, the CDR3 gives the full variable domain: KAGVTQTPRYLIKTRGQQVTLSCSPISGHRSVSWYQQTPGQGLQFLFEYFSETQRNKGNFPGRFSGRQFSNSRSEMNVSTLELGDSALYLCASSLGQGAYGYTFGSGTRLTVV.

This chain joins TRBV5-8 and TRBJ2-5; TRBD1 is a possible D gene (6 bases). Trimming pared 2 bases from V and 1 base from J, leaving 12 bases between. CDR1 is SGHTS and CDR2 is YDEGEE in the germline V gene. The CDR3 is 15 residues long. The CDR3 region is CASSLGGTGQETQYF. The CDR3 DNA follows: TGTGCCAGCAGCTTAGGGGGAACGGGCCAAGAGACCCAGTACTTC.

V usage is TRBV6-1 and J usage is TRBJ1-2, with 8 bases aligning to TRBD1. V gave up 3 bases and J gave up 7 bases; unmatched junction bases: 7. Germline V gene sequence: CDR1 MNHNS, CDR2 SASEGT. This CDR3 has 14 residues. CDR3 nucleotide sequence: TGTGCCAGCAGTGAGCTGGCCAGGGGGCTTGGCTACACCTTC. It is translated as CASSELARGLGYTF.

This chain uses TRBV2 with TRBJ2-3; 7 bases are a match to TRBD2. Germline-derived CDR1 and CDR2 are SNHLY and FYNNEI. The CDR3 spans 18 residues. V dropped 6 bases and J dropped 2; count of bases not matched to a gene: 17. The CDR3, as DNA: TGTGCCAGCAGCCGTGGGGCGGGAGTAGAGGGGACCACAGATACGCAGTATTTT. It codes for CASSRGAGVEGTTDTQYF. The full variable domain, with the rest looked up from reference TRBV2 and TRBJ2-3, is EPEVTQTPSHQVTQMGQEVILRCVPISNHLYFYWYRQILGQKVEFLVSFYNNEISEKSEIFDDQFSVERPDGSNFTLKIRSTKLEDSAMYFCASSRGAGVEGTTDTQYFGPGTRLTVL.

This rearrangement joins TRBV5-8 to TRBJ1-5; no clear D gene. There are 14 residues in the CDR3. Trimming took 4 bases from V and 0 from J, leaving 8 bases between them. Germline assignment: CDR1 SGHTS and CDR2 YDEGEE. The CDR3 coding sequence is TGTGCCAGCAGCCCGGGTAATAGCAATCAGCCCCAGCATTTT. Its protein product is CASSPGNSNQPQHF.

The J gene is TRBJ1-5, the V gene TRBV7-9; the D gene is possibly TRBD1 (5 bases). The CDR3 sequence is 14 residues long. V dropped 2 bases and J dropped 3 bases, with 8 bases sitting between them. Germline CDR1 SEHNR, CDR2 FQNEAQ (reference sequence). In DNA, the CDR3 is TGTGCCAGCAGCTTAAGGGGACTCAATCAGCCCCAGCATTTT. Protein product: CASSLRGLNQPQHF. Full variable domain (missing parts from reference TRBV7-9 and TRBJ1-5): DTGVSQNPRHKITKRGQNVTFRCDPISEHNRLYWYRQTLGQGPEFLTYFQNEAQLEKSRLLSDRFSAERPKGSFSTLEIQRTEQGDSAMYLCASSLRGLNQPQHFGDGTRLSIL.

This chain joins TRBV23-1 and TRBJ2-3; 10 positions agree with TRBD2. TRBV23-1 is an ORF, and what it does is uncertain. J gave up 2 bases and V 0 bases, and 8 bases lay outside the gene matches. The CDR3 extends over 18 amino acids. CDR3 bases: TGCGCCAGCAGTCAATCAGATACTAGCGGGAAAAACACAGATACGCAGTATTTT. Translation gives CASSQSDTSGKNTDTQYF.

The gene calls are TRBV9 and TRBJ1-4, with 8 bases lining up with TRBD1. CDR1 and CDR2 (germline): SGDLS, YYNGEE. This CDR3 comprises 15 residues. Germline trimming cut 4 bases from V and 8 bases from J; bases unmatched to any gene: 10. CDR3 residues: CASSLTQGVWEKLFF. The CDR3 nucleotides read TGTGCCAGCAGCTTAACACAGGGGGTATGGGAAAAACTGTTTTTT.

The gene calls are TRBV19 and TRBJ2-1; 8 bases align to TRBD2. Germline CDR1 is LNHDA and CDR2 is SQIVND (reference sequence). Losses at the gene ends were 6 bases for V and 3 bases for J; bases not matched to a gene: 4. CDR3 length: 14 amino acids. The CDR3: CASRTSGGYNEQFF. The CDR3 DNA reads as TGTGCCAGTAGGACGAGCGGGGGCTACAATGAGCAGTTCTTC.

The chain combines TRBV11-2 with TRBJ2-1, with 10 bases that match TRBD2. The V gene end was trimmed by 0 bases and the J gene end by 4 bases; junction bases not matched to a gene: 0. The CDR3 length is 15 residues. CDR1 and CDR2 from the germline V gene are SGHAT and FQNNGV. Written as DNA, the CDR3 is TGTGCCAGCAGCTTAGAAGCGGGGGGGTACAATGAGCAGTTCTTC. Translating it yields CASSLEAGGYNEQFF.

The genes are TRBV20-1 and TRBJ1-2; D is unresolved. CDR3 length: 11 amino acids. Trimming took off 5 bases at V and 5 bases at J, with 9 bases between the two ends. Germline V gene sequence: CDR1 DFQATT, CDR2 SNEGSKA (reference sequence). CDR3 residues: CSAYEPYGYTF. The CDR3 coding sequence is TGCAGTGCTTACGAGCCTTATGGCTACACCTTC.

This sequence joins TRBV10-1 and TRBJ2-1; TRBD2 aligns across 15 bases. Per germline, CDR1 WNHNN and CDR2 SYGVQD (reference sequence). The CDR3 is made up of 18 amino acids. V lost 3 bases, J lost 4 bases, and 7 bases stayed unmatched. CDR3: CASSELRTSGRGYNEQFF. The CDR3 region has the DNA TGCGCCAGCAGTGAACTACGGACTAGCGGGAGGGGATACAATGAGCAGTTCTTC.

The CDR3 spells CASSLGGSNSPLHF. The CDR3 DNA is TGTGCCAGCAGCCTTGGAGGGTCTAATTCACCCCTCCACTTT. J is TRBJ1-6 and V is TRBV7-8, with D uncertain. Germline CDR1 is SGHVS and CDR2 is FQNEAQ. This CDR3 is 14 amino acids long. Trimming pared 5 bases from V and 6 bases from J, leaving 11 bases between.

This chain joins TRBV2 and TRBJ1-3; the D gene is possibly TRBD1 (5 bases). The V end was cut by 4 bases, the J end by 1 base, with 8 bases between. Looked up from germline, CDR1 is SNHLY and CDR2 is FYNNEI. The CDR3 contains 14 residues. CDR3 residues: CASSGQLSGNTIYF. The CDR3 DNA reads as TGTGCCAGCAGTGGACAGTTGTCTGGAAACACCATATATTTT.

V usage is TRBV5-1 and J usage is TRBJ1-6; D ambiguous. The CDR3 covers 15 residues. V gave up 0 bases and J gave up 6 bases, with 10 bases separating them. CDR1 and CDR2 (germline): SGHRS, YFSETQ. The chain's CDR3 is CASSLERQLNSPLHF. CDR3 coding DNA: TGCGCCAGCAGCTTGGAGCGGCAGCTTAATTCACCCCTCCACTTT. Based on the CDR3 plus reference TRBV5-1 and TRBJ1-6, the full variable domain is KAGVTQTPRYLIKTRGQQVTLSCSPISGHRSVSWYQQTPGQGLQFLFEYFSETQRNKGNFPGRFSGRQFSNSRSEMNVSTLELGDSALYLCASSLERQLNSPLHFGNGTRLTVT.

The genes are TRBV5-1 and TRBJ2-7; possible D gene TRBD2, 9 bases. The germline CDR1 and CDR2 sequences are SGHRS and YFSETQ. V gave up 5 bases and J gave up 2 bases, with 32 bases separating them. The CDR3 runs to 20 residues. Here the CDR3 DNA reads TGCGCCAGCAGTTTTTCCCTCGACAGGGGAGCGGGAGGCAGAACCTACGAGCAGTACTTC. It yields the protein CASSFSLDRGAGGRTYEQYF.

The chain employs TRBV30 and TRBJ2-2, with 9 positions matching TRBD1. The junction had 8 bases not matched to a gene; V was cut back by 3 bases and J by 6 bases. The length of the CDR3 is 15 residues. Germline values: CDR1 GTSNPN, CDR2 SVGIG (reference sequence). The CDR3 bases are TGTGCCTGGAGCGGGGGACAGGGAGTTCCCGGGGAGCTGTTTTTT. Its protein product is CAWSGGQGVPGELFF.

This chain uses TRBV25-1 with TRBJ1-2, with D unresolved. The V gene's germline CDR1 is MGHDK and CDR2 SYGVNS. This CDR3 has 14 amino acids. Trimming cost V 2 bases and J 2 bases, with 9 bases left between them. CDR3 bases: TGTGCCAGCAGTGAAAACCAGGCCAACTATGGCTACACCTTC. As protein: CASSENQANYGYTF.

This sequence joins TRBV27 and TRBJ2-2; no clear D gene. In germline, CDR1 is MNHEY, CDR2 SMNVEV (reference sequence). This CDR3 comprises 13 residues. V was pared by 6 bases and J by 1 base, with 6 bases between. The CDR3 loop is CASSPWNTGELFF. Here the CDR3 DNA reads TGTGCCAGCAGCCCCTGGAACACCGGGGAGCTGTTTTTT.

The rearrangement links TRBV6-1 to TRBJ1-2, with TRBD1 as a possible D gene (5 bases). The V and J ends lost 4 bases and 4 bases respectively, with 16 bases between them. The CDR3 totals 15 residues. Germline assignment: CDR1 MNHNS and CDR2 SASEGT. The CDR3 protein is CASSGGVRGGYGYTF. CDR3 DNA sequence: TGTGCCAGCAGTGGGGGGGTTCGAGGCGGCTATGGCTACACCTTC.